This T cell receptor beta chain originates from a study of cytomegalovirus exposure and HLA in healthy donors. At the level of the study: Tens of millions of unique TCR sequences came from HLA-typed donors in an early release. General study findings and limits: One later analysis reportedly identified an Asian-associated ancestry cluster that showed fewer N-insertions than the roughly 720-donor mean.

Vbeta (60) and Jbeta (13) primers were used in the PCR. The method was immunoSEQ multiplex PCR; TCRdb's version includes in-frame clones alone and lacks a portion of them. The sample has roughly 140,000 clones; roughly 80% are singletons. Comment on this clone: The antigen is undetermined.

The source material was PBMCs. The TCR comes from a male donor in good health and CMV-seronegative.

The DNA of the CDR3 is TGTGCCAGCAGGACTAGCGGGGGGGCCTCCTACGAGCAGTACTTC. Amino acids: CASRTSGGASYEQYF. The chain couples TRBV21-1 to TRBJ2-7; TRBD2 was called by the table and not checked on the DNA. TRBV21-1 is designated a pseudogene. The CDR3 sequence is 15 residues long.